This TCR beta chain was captured by sequencing in a study of blood T cell repertoires in COVID-19. Across the study: The United States, Italy and Spain were the sources of the acute and convalescent COVID-19 samples. From T cells, B-cell-depleted T cells, or PBMCs came the material, which was cDNA or gDNA.

Trimming at V came to 3 bases and at J to 2 bases, leaving 5 bases not matched to a gene. Germline loops: CDR1 SQVTM, CDR2 ANQGSEA. This CDR3 is built from 16 residues. As handled by the study authors: For nucleated cells, counts were estimated from reference gene primer amplification. TCRdb's table, derived via immunoSEQ multiplex PCR, lists solely in-frame clones and lacks some. For V, J and clone size, that table is used; D and trimming come from the DNA. The sample holds under 150,000 clones, 81% seen once. The rearrangement uses TRBV29-1 and TRBJ2-2, with 11 bases fitting TRBD2. The specimen was peripheral blood. This sequence originates from a middle-aged man with acute or convalescent COVID-19. This chain's CDR3 is CSVDSSGGKNTGELFF. CDR3 nucleotide sequence: TGCAGCGTTGATTCTAGCGGGGGGAAAAACACCGGGGAGCTGTTTTTT.